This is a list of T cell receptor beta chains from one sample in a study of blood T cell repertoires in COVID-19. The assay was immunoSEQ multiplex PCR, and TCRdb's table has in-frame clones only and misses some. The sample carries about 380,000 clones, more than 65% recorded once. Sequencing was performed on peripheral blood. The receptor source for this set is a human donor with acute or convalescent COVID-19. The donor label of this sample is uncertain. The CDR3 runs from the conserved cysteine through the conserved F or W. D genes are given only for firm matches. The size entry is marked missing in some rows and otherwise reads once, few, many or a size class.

CDR3 protein: CAWSVPGLAIETQYF
CDR3 DNA: TGTGCCTGGAGTGTACCGGGACTAGCGATCGAGACCCAGTACTTC
V gene: TRBV30
clone size: NA
D gene: TRBD2
J gene: TRBJ2-5

CDR3 protein: CSAGTSTDTQYF
CDR3 DNA: TGCAGCGCCGGGACTAGCACAGATACGCAGTATTTT
V gene: TRBV29-1
clone size: NA
D gene: NA
J gene: TRBJ2-3

CDR3 protein: CSVIRRGPNYGYTF
CDR3 DNA: TGCAGCGTCATACGCAGGGGGCCTAACTATGGCTACACCTTC
V gene: TRBV29-1
clone size: NA
D gene: TRBD1
J gene: TRBJ1-2

CDR3 protein: CASSRDTSSGNTIYF
CDR3 DNA: TGTGCCAGCAGCCGCGACACCTCCTCTGGAAACACCATATATTTT
V gene: TRBV14
clone size: NA
D gene: NA
J gene: TRBJ1-3

CDR3 protein: CASSRTSGAYEQYF
CDR3 DNA: TGTGCCAGCAGCCGGACTAGCGGCGCCTACGAGCAGTACTTC
V gene: TRBV5-5
clone size: once
D gene: TRBD2
J gene: TRBJ2-7

CDR3 protein: CASSQVSSGTETQYF
CDR3 DNA: TGTGCCAGCAGCCAAGTGTCTAGCGGTACGGAGACCCAGTACTTC
V gene: TRBV3-1/TRBV3-2
clone size: NA
D gene: TRBD2
J gene: TRBJ2-5

CDR3 protein: CASSVGAFNYGYTF
CDR3 DNA: TGTGCCAGCAGCGTGGGCGCGTTCAACTATGGCTACACCTTC
V gene: TRBV5-4
clone size: NA
D gene: NA
J gene: TRBJ1-2

CDR3 protein: CSASGRTHYNTEAFF
CDR3 DNA: TGCAGTGCTAGTGGGCGGACACATTATAACACTGAAGCTTTCTTT
V gene: TRBV20-1
clone size: NA
D gene: NA
J gene: TRBJ1-1

CDR3 protein: CASNPVPTSSDTQYF
CDR3 DNA: TGTGCCAGCAACCCCGTCCCGACTAGTTCAGATACGCAGTATTTT
V gene: TRBV9
clone size: NA
D gene: NA
J gene: TRBJ2-3

CDR3 protein: CASSTRVGSGNTIYF
CDR3 DNA: TGTGCCAGCAGCACCAGGGTAGGCTCTGGAAACACCATATATTTT
V gene: TRBV2
clone size: once
D gene: NA
J gene: TRBJ1-3

CDR3 protein: CASSLRGARNSPLHF
CDR3 DNA: TGTGCCAGCAGCCTCCGGGGGGCGCGGAATTCACCCCTCCACTTT
V gene: TRBV14
clone size: NA
D gene: NA
J gene: TRBJ1-6

CDR3 protein: CASSSAGLPLHF
CDR3 DNA: TGTGCCAGCAGTTCCGCAGGGTTGCCCCTCCACTTT
V gene: TRBV28
clone size: NA
D gene: NA
J gene: TRBJ1-6

CDR3 protein: CASSVEQGAKNIQYF
CDR3 DNA: TGTGCCAGCAGCGTGGAACAGGGTGCCAAAAACATTCAGTACTTC
V gene: TRBV2
clone size: NA
D gene: NA
J gene: TRBJ2-4

CDR3 protein: CASSEGSGRWQGTEQFF
CDR3 DNA: TGTGCCAGCAGTGAAGGTTCGGGGCGGTGGCAGGGGACTGAGCAGTTCTTC
V gene: TRBV6-1
clone size: NA
D gene: NA
J gene: TRBJ2-1

CDR3 protein: CSVEGLAGGPRDTQYF
CDR3 DNA: TGCAGCGTTGAAGGACTAGCGGGAGGGCCCCGGGATACGCAGTATTTT
V gene: TRBV29-1
clone size: NA
D gene: TRBD2
J gene: TRBJ2-3

CDR3 protein: CASSPQGGGEQFF
CDR3 DNA: TGCGCCAGCAGCCCTCAGGGGGGCGGTGAGCAGTTCTTC
V gene: TRBV5-1
clone size: NA
D gene: NA
J gene: TRBJ2-1

CDR3 protein: CASSPRLAGDPRSYNEQFF
CDR3 DNA: TGTGCCAGCAGCCCCAGACTAGCGGGAGACCCGAGGTCCTACAATGAGCAGTTCTTC
V gene: TRBV3-1/TRBV3-2
clone size: NA
D gene: TRBD2
J gene: TRBJ2-1

CDR3 protein: CASSVRGSMTDTQYF
CDR3 DNA: TGTGCCAGCAGTGTAAGGGGGAGTATGACAGATACGCAGTATTTT
V gene: TRBV2
clone size: NA
D gene: NA
J gene: TRBJ2-3

CDR3 protein: CAWSTGGGGEKLFF
CDR3 DNA: TGTGCCTGGAGTACGGGGGGAGGTGGTGAAAAACTGTTTTTT
V gene: TRBV30
clone size: NA
D gene: NA
J gene: TRBJ1-4

CDR3 protein: CATSRVSTGTREQYF
CDR3 DNA: TGTGCCACCAGCAGAGTCTCGACAGGGACGAGAGAGCAGTACTTC
V gene: TRBV15
clone size: few
D gene: TRBD1
J gene: TRBJ2-7

CDR3 protein: CASSDSGNTEAFF
CDR3 DNA: TGTGCCAGCAGTGATTCAGGGAACACTGAAGCTTTCTTT
V gene: TRBV2
clone size: NA
D gene: NA
J gene: TRBJ1-1

CDR3 protein: CASQKTSGGSYEQYF
CDR3 DNA: TGTGCCAGCCAAAAGACTAGCGGGGGATCCTACGAGCAGTACTTC
V gene: TRBV4-2
clone size: NA
D gene: TRBD2
J gene: TRBJ2-7

CDR3 protein: CASSGGTGTSYEQYF
CDR3 DNA: TGTGCCAGCAGCGGGGGGACCGGGACCTCCTACGAGCAGTACTTC
V gene: TRBV3-1/TRBV3-2
clone size: NA
D gene: NA
J gene: TRBJ2-7

CDR3 protein: CASSRRESANYGYTF
CDR3 DNA: TGTGCCAGCTCCCGCCGGGAGTCAGCTAACTATGGCTACACCTTC
V gene: TRBV18
clone size: NA
D gene: NA
J gene: TRBJ1-2

CDR3 protein: CASSPRSAKNNEQFF
CDR3 DNA: TGTGCCAGCAGCCCCCGTAGCGCCAAAAACAATGAGCAGTTCTTC
V gene: TRBV5-8
clone size: few
D gene: NA
J gene: TRBJ2-1

CDR3 protein: CAWKVRGSETQYF
CDR3 DNA: TGTGCCTGGAAGGTTAGGGGATCGGAGACCCAGTACTTC
V gene: TRBV30
clone size: NA
D gene: NA
J gene: TRBJ2-5

CDR3 protein: CASSQGGTGSMTQYF
CDR3 DNA: TGCGCCAGCAGCCAAGGGGGGACAGGGTCTATGACCCAGTACTTC
V gene: TRBV4-1
clone size: NA
D gene: TRBD1
J gene: TRBJ2-5

CDR3 protein: CASSLGQGGGRTEAFF
CDR3 DNA: TGTGCCAGCAGCTTAGGACAGGGGGGCGGACGGACTGAAGCTTTCTTT
V gene: TRBV7-8
clone size: NA
D gene: TRBD1
J gene: TRBJ1-1

CDR3 protein: CAINRQVGGYTF
CDR3 DNA: TGTGCCATCAACCGACAGGTCGGGGGCTACACCTTC
V gene: TRBV28
clone size: NA
D gene: NA
J gene: TRBJ1-2

CDR3 protein: CASSLTPNRNTEAFF
CDR3 DNA: TGTGCCAGCAGTCTTACCCCGAACAGGAACACTGAAGCTTTCTTT
V gene: TRBV28
clone size: NA
D gene: NA
J gene: TRBJ1-1

CDR3 protein: CAISALTGSDTQYF
CDR3 DNA: TGTGCCATCAGTGCCCTGACGGGGTCAGATACGCAGTATTTT
V gene: TRBV10-3
clone size: NA
D gene: NA
J gene: TRBJ2-3

CDR3 protein: CASSPGTTGSYEQYF
CDR3 DNA: TGTGCCAGCTCACCTGGGACTACCGGCTCCTACGAGCAGTACTTC
V gene: TRBV18
clone size: NA
D gene: TRBD2
J gene: TRBJ2-7

CDR3 protein: CARSGKLKNTEAFF
CDR3 DNA: TGTGCCAGATCAGGGAAATTAAAGAACACTGAAGCTTTCTTT
V gene: TRBV19
clone size: once
D gene: NA
J gene: TRBJ1-1

CDR3 protein: CASSFPGQSYNEQFF
CDR3 DNA: TGCGCCAGCAGCTTCCCGGGACAATCCTACAATGAGCAGTTCTTC
V gene: TRBV5-1
clone size: NA
D gene: NA
J gene: TRBJ2-1

CDR3 protein: CASSYGGDYNEQFF
CDR3 DNA: TGTGCCAGCAGTTATGGCGGGGACTACAATGAGCAGTTCTTC
V gene: TRBV6-5
clone size: NA
D gene: NA
J gene: TRBJ2-1

CDR3 protein: CASSFDWSGNSPLHF
CDR3 DNA: TGTGCCAGCAGCTTCGACTGGTCCGGGAATTCACCCCTCCACTTT
V gene: TRBV6-5
clone size: NA
D gene: NA
J gene: TRBJ1-6

CDR3 protein: CASSRQGARTEAFF
CDR3 DNA: TGTGCCAGCTCACGACAGGGGGCAAGGACTGAAGCTTTCTTT
V gene: TRBV6-5
clone size: NA
D gene: TRBD1
J gene: TRBJ1-1

CDR3 protein: CASSVGPRWETQYF
CDR3 DNA: TGTGCCAGCAGCGTAGGTCCCCGGTGGGAGACCCAGTACTTC
V gene: TRBV9
clone size: NA
D gene: NA
J gene: TRBJ2-5

CDR3 protein: CASSSSGQATGELFF
CDR3 DNA: TGTGCCAGCTCATCCTCGGGACAGGCCACCGGGGAGCTGTTTTTT
V gene: TRBV18
clone size: NA
D gene: TRBD1
J gene: TRBJ2-2

CDR3 protein: CASSEYRLYGYTF
CDR3 DNA: TGTGCCAGCAGTGAATATAGACTCTATGGCTACACCTTC
V gene: TRBV6-1
clone size: NA
D gene: NA
J gene: TRBJ1-2

CDR3 protein: CATSEGQGALDTQYF
CDR3 DNA: TGTGCCACCAGTGAGGGACAGGGGGCCCTAGATACGCAGTATTTT
V gene: TRBV24-1
clone size: NA
D gene: TRBD1
J gene: TRBJ2-3

CDR3 protein: CASSRLDRGIGYTF
CDR3 DNA: TGCGCCAGCAGCCGACTGGACAGGGGGATCGGCTACACCTTC
V gene: TRBV5-1
clone size: NA
D gene: TRBD1
J gene: TRBJ1-2

CDR3 protein: CASRRQGTGELFF
CDR3 DNA: TGTGCCAGCAGAAGACAGGGGACCGGGGAGCTGTTTTTT
V gene: TRBV6-5
clone size: NA
D gene: TRBD1
J gene: TRBJ2-2

CDR3 protein: CASSPGETSGRTDTQYF
CDR3 DNA: TGCGCCAGCAGCCCCGGGGAGACTAGCGGGAGAACAGATACGCAGTATTTT
V gene: TRBV5-1
clone size: NA
D gene: TRBD2
J gene: TRBJ2-3